The sample holds one count of the clone carrying this T cell receptor beta chain. Its antigen is not known. This entry belongs to a study of radiation and T cells in renal cell carcinoma. Study background: Nephrectomy followed 15 Gy stereotactic body radiation by 4 weeks.

Time point noted: blood 2 weeks post-SBRT. Treatment denoted: 15 Gy SBRT to primary tumor, nephrectomy 4 weeks later. Blood was sampled at baseline, 2 weeks and 4 weeks after SBRT. Whole-study findings and limits: Pretreatment tumor biopsies were lacking, so baseline clonotypes are unknown. In blood, top tumor clones expanded by 2 weeks, shrinking by 4.

Assay: immunoSEQ multiplex PCR; the TCRdb copy retains only in-frame clones and omits some. The data hold about 130,000 clones, with roughly four fifths observed a single time. With 3 bases removed from V and 4 bases from J, the gap between germline ends came to 6 bases. CDR1 and CDR2 (germline): LNHDA, SQIVND (reference sequence). There are 12 residues in the CDR3. The sample in question was blood, obtained from a patient whose treatment included radiotherapy and nephrectomy. The rearrangement uses TRBV19 and TRBJ1-1; no reliable D call. The TCR comes from a woman aged 55-70 years with renal cell carcinoma. The CDR3 loop reads CASSIGSTEAFF. The DNA of the CDR3 is TGTGCCAGTAGTATCGGGAGCACTGAAGCTTTCTTT.